This T cell receptor (beta chain) stems from a study of blood T cell repertoires in COVID-19. Study context: The samples span acute and convalescent COVID-19 from the United States, Italy and Spain. T cells, B-cell-depleted T cells, or PBMCs supplied cDNA or gDNA.

Under the authors' procedure: From reference gene primer amplification, estimates of nucleated cell counts were derived. The repertoire was sequenced with immunoSEQ multiplex PCR; TCRdb's copy has only in-frame clones and lacks some. The V and J calls and clone size come from that table; D and trimming were worked out from the DNA. Here the sample spans about 48,000 clones, under 90% being singletons. The CDR3 covers 15 residues. V lost 6 bases to trimming and J lost 1 base, with 13 bases between them. Germline V gene lookup returns CDR1 MDHEN and CDR2 SYDVKM. Seattle-derived patients entered the study during active infection and were followed longitudinally.

The sample taken for sequencing was peripheral blood. The chain couples TRBV28 to TRBJ2-4; D might be TRBD2 (5 bases). The source of this sequence is a woman of 80 years or more with COVID-19, enrolled during active disease. This CDR3 reads CASSPRRGAKNIQYF. The CDR3 DNA sequence: TGTGCCAGCAGCCCCCGGCGCGGGGCCAAAAACATTCAGTACTTC.